These 24 T cell receptor beta chains share one sample of origin, sequenced in a study of T cells in Graves' hyperthyroidism and ophthalmopathy. Authors of the study amplified TCR beta CDR3 regions from RNA transcripts. An initial round of RT-PCR targeting the TCR CDR3 relied on the HTBI primer set. One entry per CDR3 protein results from TCRdb running MiXCR on the multiplex PCR reads. In the table there are more than 250,000 distinct CDR3 sequences, 15% of which are singletons. Sequences were obtained from blood. The receptor source for this set is a woman in her forties or fifties with Graves' hyperthyroidism that later progressed to Graves' ophthalmopathy.

At least ten counts were recorded for this clonotype. The chain joins TRBV18 to TRBJ2-1; TRBD2 aligns across 10 bases. This CDR3 has 16 residues. V shed 1 base and J 4 bases; nucleotides not matched to a gene: 4. Germline V gives CDR1 KGHSH, CDR2 LQKENI. CDR3: CASSPLASGRYNEQFF. Written as DNA, the CDR3 is TGTGCCAGCTCACCACTGGCTAGCGGGAGATACAATGAGCAGTTCTTC.

This clonotype has ten or more counts. The chain links TRBV12-3 or TRBV12-4 to TRBJ1-1; no firm D call. The CDR3 is made up of 14 amino acids. V was clipped by 4 bases and J by 6 bases, with 15 bases between them. CDR3 protein: CASSSGPLQPEAFF. CDR3 sequence (DNA): TGTGCCAGCAGTTCGGGCCCTCTGCAACCTGAAGCTTTCTTT.

This clonotype was detected only a few times. A much larger clone lies a single base off, so this may be a read error. This CDR3 reads CASTRGPYYEQHF. The CDR3 region has the DNA TGTGCCAGCACCAGAGGGCCTTACTACGAGCAGCACTTC. The V and J genes are TRBV28 and TRBJ2-7; D is perhaps TRBD2 (5 bases). Germline V gene sequence: CDR1 MDHEN, CDR2 SYDVKM. This CDR3 is built from 13 residues.

This clonotype has at least ten counts. The chain joins TRBV20-1 to TRBJ2-1; TRBD2 aligns across 8 bases. Germline V gene lookup returns CDR1 DFQATT and CDR2 SNEGSKA (reference sequence). CDR3 length: 17 residues. Germline trimming cut 3 bases from V and 4 bases from J; bases unmatched to any gene: 14. Here the CDR3 reads CSASPAGVGASYNEQFF. In DNA form, the CDR3 reads TGCAGTGCTAGTCCAGCGGGAGTGGGTGCAAGTTACAATGAGCAGTTCTTC.

This clonotype was seen at least ten times. The CDR3 here is CASSLGQGGSPLHF. CDR3 coding DNA: TGCGCCAGCAGCTTGGGTCAGGGAGGGTCACCCCTCCACTTT. The chain couples TRBV5-1 to TRBJ1-6, with a tentative D call TRBD1 (5 bases). Per germline, CDR1 SGHRS and CDR2 YFSETQ. The CDR3 contains 14 residues. Trimming shortened V by 0 bases and J by 10 bases, and 11 bases separated the two germline ends.

This clonotype was recorded many times. The rearrangement joins TRBV11-1 to TRBJ2-1; the D gene is possibly TRBD1 (5 bases). The CDR3 consists of 14 residues. Germline V gene data show CDR1 as SGHAT and CDR2 as FQDESV (reference sequence). V gave up 6 bases and J gave up 5 bases, with 14 bases separating them. The CDR3 nucleotides read TGTGCCAGCAGACAAAGGCGACAGAACAATGAGCAGTTCTTC. Its protein is CASRQRRQNNEQFF. The full variable domain, its missing parts supplied by reference TRBV11-1 and TRBJ2-1, is EAEVAQSPRYKITEKSQAVAFWCDPISGHATLYWYRQILGQGPELLVQFQDESVVDDSQLPKDRFSAERLKGVDSTLKIQPAELGDSAMYLCASRQRRQNNEQFFGPGTRLTVL.

This clonotype has at least ten counts. V and J are TRBV7-3 and TRBJ2-7, with 10 positions matching TRBD1. Unmatched junction bases numbered 4, after V lost 3 bases and J lost 5 bases. Looked up from germline, CDR1 is SGHTA and CDR2 is FQGTGA. CDR3 length: 14 amino acids. The CDR3 reads CASSLTGGADEQYF. In DNA form, the CDR3 reads TGTGCCAGCAGCTTGACAGGGGGCGCAGACGAGCAGTACTTC. The variable domain in full, completed from reference TRBV7-3 and TRBJ2-7, reads GAGVSQTPSNKVTEKGKYVELRCDPISGHTALYWYRQSLGQGPEFLIYFQGTGAADDSGLPNDRFFAVRPEGSVSTLKIQRTERGDSAVYLCASSLTGGADEQYFGPGTRLTVT.

This clonotype appeared many times. The rearrangement links TRBV3-1 to TRBJ2-5; D is unresolved. CDR1 and CDR2 (germline): LGHDT, YNNKEL (reference sequence). The CDR3 runs to 15 residues. V lost 1 base to trimming and J lost 13 bases, with 22 bases between them. The CDR3 loop is CASSQGIPLVGQPYF. The CDR3 DNA reads TGTGCCAGCAGCCAAGGAATCCCCTTGGTGGGCCAACCGTACTTC.

This clonotype was seen more than once but under ten times. This chain links TRBV4-1 with TRBJ2-3, with 7 bases identical to TRBD2. Unmatched junction bases numbered 7, after V lost 1 base and J lost 3 bases. There are 16 residues in the CDR3. Germline V gene data show CDR1 as MGHRA and CDR2 as YSYEKL. As DNA, the CDR3 is TGCGCCAGCAGCCAAGGTGGTAGCGGGCAAACAGATACGCAGTATTTT. Translating gives CASSQGGSGQTDTQYF.

As concerns this clonotype: A much larger clone is a single base away; this may be a read error. The rearrangement links TRBV7-8 to TRBJ1-3, with D unclear. The ends were cut back, 3 bases at V and 4 bases at J, with 7 bases in the middle. The CDR3 has 13 residues. The germline V gene encodes CDR1 SGHVS and CDR2 FQNEAQ. As DNA, the CDR3 is TGTGCCAGCAGCTTCGGACCGGGAAACACCATATATTTT. Its protein product is CASSFGPGNTIYF.

This clonotype was detected a few times. The gene calls are TRBV10-1 and TRBJ2-5, with TRBD1 as a possible D gene (6 bases). Germline loops: CDR1 WNHNN, CDR2 SYGVQD (reference sequence). There are 16 residues in the CDR3. Trimming left V 0 bases short and J 5 bases short, with 16 bases between. The CDR3 DNA follows: TGCGCCAGCAGTGAGTCAAGGAAAGGGGGTGGCGAGACCCAGTACTTC. Residues: CASSESRKGGGETQYF.

V usage is TRBV20-1 and J usage is TRBJ1-2, with D uncertain. The CDR3 sequence is 11 residues long. CDR1 is DFQATT and CDR2 is SNEGSKA in the germline V gene (reference sequence). The V end lost 4 bases, the J end lost 8 bases, and 11 bases lay between the germline ends. In DNA, the CDR3 is TGCAGTGCTATGGAGGGATACGGCTACACCTTC. It encodes CSAMEGYGYTF.

This clonotype was seen at least ten times. The V call is TRBV28, the J call TRBJ1-3; D is unresolved. Germline V gives CDR1 MDHEN, CDR2 SYDVKM. The CDR3 contains 15 residues. Trimming removed 7 bases from V and 0 bases from J, with 13 bases in between. The CDR3 here is CASTAGTASGNTIYF. The CDR3 nucleotides are TGTGCCAGCACCGCGGGAACAGCCTCTGGAAACACCATATATTTT.

The chain joins TRBV7-8 to TRBJ2-1; D uncertain. Trimming left V 5 bases short and J 9 bases short, with 11 bases between. The CDR3 totals 12 residues. The V gene's germline CDR1 is SGHVS and CDR2 FQNEAQ. CDR3 amino acids: CASSPDLVEQFF. The CDR3 DNA reads TGTGCCAGCAGCCCCGATCTTGTTGAGCAGTTCTTC.

There are a few counts of this clonotype. A read error is possible here, since a much larger clone lies one base away. The DNA of the CDR3 is TGTGCCAGCAGTCAACAGGGATCCTATGGCTACACCTTC. This translates into CASSQQGSYGYTF. The chain is built from TRBV11-2 and TRBJ1-2, with a tentative D call TRBD1 (6 bases). The CDR3 loop spans 13 amino acids. Trimming cost V 6 bases and J 4 bases, with 12 bases left between them. Germline-derived CDR1 and CDR2 are SGHAT and FQNNGV.

This clonotype occurred many times. The chain combines TRBV29-1 with TRBJ2-1, with 12 bases lining up with TRBD1. The CDR3 has 15 amino acids. The germline V gene encodes CDR1 SQVTM and CDR2 ANQGSEA. V shed 2 bases and J 7 bases; nucleotides not matched to a gene: 6. CDR3 nucleotides: TGCAGCGTTGAATGGAGGGACAGGGGGCCAAATGAGCAGTTCTTC. Residues: CSVEWRDRGPNEQFF.

The CDR3 sequence is CASSEVGSPTPELFF. The CDR3 coding sequence is TGCGCCAGCAGTGAAGTCGGGAGTCCGACCCCCGAGCTGTTTTTT. The chain carries TRBV10-1 and TRBJ2-2; perhaps TRBD2 as D (6 bases). The germline CDR1 and CDR2 sequences are WNHNN and SYGVQD (reference sequence). The V end lost 3 bases, the J end lost 11 bases, and 19 bases lay between the germline ends. The length of the CDR3 is 15 residues.

The table lists this clonotype with a count of one. The rearrangement links TRBV10-3 to TRBJ1-1; unclear D gene. Germline loops: CDR1 ENHRY, CDR2 SYGVKD. The CDR3 sequence is 15 residues long. The V gene lost 0 bases and the J gene lost 1 base, with 9 bases spanning the gap. CDR3 in DNA: TGTGCCATCAGTGAGTCGAGGGTAGGGAACACTGAAGCTTTCTTT. Its translation: CAISESRVGNTEAFF.

This clonotype was seen at least ten times. This chain links TRBV5-4 with TRBJ2-7; 10 positions match TRBD2. This CDR3 is built from 16 residues. The germline V gene has CDR1 SGHNT and CDR2 YYREEE (reference sequence). The trim removed 2 bases at V and 2 bases at J, leaving 7 bases unmatched. CDR3 protein: CASSLEAGGAAYEQYF. In DNA, the CDR3 is TGTGCCAGCAGCTTAGAAGCGGGAGGGGCAGCCTACGAGCAGTACTTC.

The J gene is TRBJ1-5, the V gene TRBV28; D is perhaps TRBD1 (5 bases). The CDR3 consists of 16 residues. Germline V gives CDR1 MDHEN, CDR2 SYDVKM. V was pared by 4 bases and J by 6 bases, with 19 bases between. This chain's CDR3 is CASSYLQVPRSQPQHF. The CDR3 bases are TGTGCCAGCAGTTATCTACAGGTCCCCCGGAGTCAGCCCCAGCATTTT.

The chain links TRBV28 to TRBJ2-1; 8 nucleotides align to TRBD2. The CDR3 spans 15 residues. V lost 5 bases and J lost 14; bases outside the gene matches: 17. The germline V gene encodes CDR1 MDHEN and CDR2 SYDVKM. The CDR3 region is CASSVGGGGGGREFF. The CDR3 nucleotides read TGTGCCAGCAGTGTGGGGGGGGGGGGCGGGGGGCGTGAGTTCTTC.

This clonotype was seen ten or more times. The chain has TRBV2 and TRBJ2-7; 15 bases fit TRBD2. Trimming at V came to 7 bases and at J to 6 bases, leaving 7 bases not matched to a gene. Germline lookup yields CDR1 SNHLY and CDR2 FYNNEI. The length of the CDR3 is 15 residues. This chain's CDR3 is CASKDGLAGGGEQYF. The CDR3 DNA reads TGTGCCAGCAAGGACGGACTAGCGGGAGGGGGCGAGCAGTACTTC.

This clonotype was detected many times. The chain recombines TRBV28 with TRBJ2-2; no reliable D call. V was shortened by 10 bases and J by 2 bases, with 11 bases between the two germline ends. This CDR3 spans 13 amino acids. Germline CDR1 is MDHEN and CDR2 is SYDVKM. CDR3 in DNA: TGTGCCACCCCGGTAGCTAACACCGGGGAGCTGTTTTTT. Translation: CATPVANTGELFF.

Remarks on this clonotype: A much larger clone lies a single base off, so this may be a read error. J is TRBJ2-1 and V is TRBV2; D is perhaps TRBD2 (6 bases). The ends were cut back, 4 bases at V and 10 bases at J, with 14 bases in the middle. CDR3 length: 13 residues. Germline assignment: CDR1 SNHLY and CDR2 FYNNEI. The CDR3 loop is CASSGVRGREQFF. The CDR3 DNA is TGTGCCAGCAGTGGAGTGCGGGGCAGGGAGCAGTTCTTC.